The 3 T cell receptor beta chains presented below share a single source sample, sequenced in a study of T cell changes during pregnancy in multiple sclerosis. TCRdb's copy holds only in-frame clones and misses some; the assay was immunoSEQ multiplex PCR. Found here are tens of thousands of clones, about 92% of them singletons; the top ten hold 0.5% to 0.65%. The specimen was CD4+ T cells from peripheral blood mononuclear cells, collected in the third trimester of pregnancy. The receptor source for this set is a female donor with multiple sclerosis, enrolled in a pregnancy study.

The genes are TRBV28 and TRBJ1-2; TRBD1 is a possible D gene (5 bases). Germline CDR1 reads MDHEN; CDR2 reads SYDVKM. The CDR3 is made up of 13 amino acids. V was shortened by 6 bases and J by 3 bases, with 11 bases between the two germline ends. The CDR3 loop reads CASSLTGDYGYTF. The DNA for the CDR3 is TGTGCCAGCAGCCTTACAGGAGACTATGGCTACACCTTC.

The V call is TRBV5-4, the J call TRBJ2-1; TRBD2 agrees at 7 bases. V dropped 0 bases and J dropped 5; count of bases not matched to a gene: 8. Per germline, CDR1 SGHNT and CDR2 YYREEE (reference sequence). The CDR3 spans 16 residues. CDR3 nucleotides: TGTGCCAGCAGCTTGGGGAGGGCTAGCGGAAACAATGAGCAGTTCTTC. As protein: CASSLGRASGNNEQFF.

The chain joins TRBV5-8 to TRBJ1-4; 9 nucleotides agree with TRBD1. Germline CDR1 SGHTS, CDR2 YDEGEE. V was clipped by 3 bases and J by 3 bases; unmatched bases: 3. The CDR3 sequence is 15 residues long. The CDR3: CASSSTGGSNEKLFF. In DNA, the CDR3 is TGTGCCAGCAGCTCAACAGGGGGCTCTAATGAAAAACTGTTTTTT.